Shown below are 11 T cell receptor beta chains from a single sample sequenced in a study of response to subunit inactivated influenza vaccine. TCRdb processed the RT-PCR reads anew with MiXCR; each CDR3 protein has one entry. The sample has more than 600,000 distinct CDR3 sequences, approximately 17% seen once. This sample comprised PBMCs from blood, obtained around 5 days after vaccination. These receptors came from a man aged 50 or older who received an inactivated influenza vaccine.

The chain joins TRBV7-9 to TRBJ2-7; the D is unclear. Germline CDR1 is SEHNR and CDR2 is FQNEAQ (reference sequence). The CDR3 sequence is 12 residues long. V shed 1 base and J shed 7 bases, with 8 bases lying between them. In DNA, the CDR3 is TGTGCCAGCAGCTTAGAGTTGGGGGAGCAGTACTTC. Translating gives CASSLELGEQYF.

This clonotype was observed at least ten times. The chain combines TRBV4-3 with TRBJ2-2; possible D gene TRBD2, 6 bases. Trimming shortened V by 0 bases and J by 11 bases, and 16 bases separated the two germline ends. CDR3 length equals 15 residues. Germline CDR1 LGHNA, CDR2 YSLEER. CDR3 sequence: CASSQDTARGYELFF. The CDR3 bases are TGCGCCAGCAGCCAAGATACTGCTCGGGGGTATGAGCTGTTTTTT.

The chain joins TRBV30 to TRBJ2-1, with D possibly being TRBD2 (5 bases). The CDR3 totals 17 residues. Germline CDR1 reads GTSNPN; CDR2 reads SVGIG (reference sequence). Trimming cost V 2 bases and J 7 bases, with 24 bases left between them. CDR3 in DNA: TGTGCCTGGAGTCTGACCCGGACTTTCCCGATGAGTAATGAGCAGTTCTTC. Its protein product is CAWSLTRTFPMSNEQFF.

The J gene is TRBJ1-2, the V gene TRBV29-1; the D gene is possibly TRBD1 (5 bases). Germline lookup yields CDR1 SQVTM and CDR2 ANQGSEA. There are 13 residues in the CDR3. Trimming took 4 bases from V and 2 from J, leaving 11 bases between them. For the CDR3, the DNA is TGCAGCGTTGTGGGGCGGCAAAACTATGGCTACACCTTC. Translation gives CSVVGRQNYGYTF.

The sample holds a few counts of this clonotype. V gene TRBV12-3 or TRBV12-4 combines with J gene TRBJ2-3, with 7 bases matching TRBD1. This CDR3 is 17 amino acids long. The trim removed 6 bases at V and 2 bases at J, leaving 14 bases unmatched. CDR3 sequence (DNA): TGTGCCAGCAGCAGCGCTACGACAGGGCGATACACAGATACGCAGTATTTT. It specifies CASSSATTGRYTDTQYF.

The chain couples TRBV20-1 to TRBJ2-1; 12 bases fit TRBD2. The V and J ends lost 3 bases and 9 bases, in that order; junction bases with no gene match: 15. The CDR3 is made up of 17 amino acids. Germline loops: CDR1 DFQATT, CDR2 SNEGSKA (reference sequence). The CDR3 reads CSASQLAGGGSRGEQFF. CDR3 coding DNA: TGCAGTGCTAGTCAACTAGCGGGGGGCGGATCACGGGGTGAGCAGTTCTTC.

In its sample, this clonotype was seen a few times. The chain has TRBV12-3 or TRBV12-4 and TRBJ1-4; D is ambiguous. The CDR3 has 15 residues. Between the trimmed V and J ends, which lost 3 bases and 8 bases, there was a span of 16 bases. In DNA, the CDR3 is TGTGCCAGCAGTTTGGGGTCGGGTGTGATCGAAAAACTGTTTTTT. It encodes CASSLGSGVIEKLFF.

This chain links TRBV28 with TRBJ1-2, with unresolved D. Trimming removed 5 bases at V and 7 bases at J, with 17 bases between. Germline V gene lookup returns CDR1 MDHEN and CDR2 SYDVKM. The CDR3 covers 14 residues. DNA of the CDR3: TGTGCCAGCAGTCCCGGGCCCCTTATTATTGGCTACACCTTC. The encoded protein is CASSPGPLIIGYTF.

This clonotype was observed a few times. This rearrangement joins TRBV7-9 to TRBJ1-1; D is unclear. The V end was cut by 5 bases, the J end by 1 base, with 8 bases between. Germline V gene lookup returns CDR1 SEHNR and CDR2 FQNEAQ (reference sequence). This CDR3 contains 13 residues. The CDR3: CASSQSENTEAFF. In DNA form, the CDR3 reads TGTGCCAGCAGCCAAAGTGAGAACACTGAAGCTTTCTTT.

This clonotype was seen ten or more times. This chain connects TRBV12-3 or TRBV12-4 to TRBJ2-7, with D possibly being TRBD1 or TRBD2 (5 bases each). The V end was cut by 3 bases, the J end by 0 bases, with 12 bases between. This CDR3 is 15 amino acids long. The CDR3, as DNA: TGTGCCAGCAGTTTCCGGGACGTCTACTCCTACGAGCAGTACTTC. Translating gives CASSFRDVYSYEQYF.

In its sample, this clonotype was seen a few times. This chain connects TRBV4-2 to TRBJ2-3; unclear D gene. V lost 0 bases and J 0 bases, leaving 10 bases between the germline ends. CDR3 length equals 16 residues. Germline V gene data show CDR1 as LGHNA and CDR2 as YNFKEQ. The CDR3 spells CASSQDPASSTDTQYF. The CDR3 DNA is TGTGCCAGCAGCCAAGATCCGGCCTCTAGCACAGATACGCAGTATTTT.